This T cell receptor beta chain was found in a study of OX40 agonist ivuxolimab in advanced cancers. Across the study: As their treatment, patients were administered ivuxolimab, an agonistic anti-OX40 (CD134) antibody. Patients were around 83% male with ages roughly 20 to 90, mean about 65. The study's findings and limits: CD8+ T cells were the subset that, on average, had more expanded clones than CD4+.

Measured with immunoSEQ multiplex PCR; TCRdb has only the in-frame clones, and not every one. The table shows about 62,000 clones, with approximately 80% occurring only once. This clone came up once. Antigen unknown. Germline CDR1 reads SEHNR; CDR2 reads FQNEAQ (reference sequence). CDR3 size: 16 residues. The germline V and J ends were trimmed by 5 bases and 4 bases, with 20 bases remaining between them. The rearrangement uses TRBV7-9 and TRBJ1-1; a possible D gene is TRBD1 (5 bases). This material consisted of CD4+ or CD8+ T cells sorted from blood, taken in a trial of the OX40 agonist ivuxolimab. The source of this sequence is an adult with an advanced solid tumor such as melanoma, head and neck, liver or kidney cancer. The DNA for the CDR3 is TGTGCCAGCAGCCCAACCCCCGGGGGTGCGAGCACTGAAGCTTTCTTT. This encodes CASSPTPGGASTEAFF. Variable domain in full (rest from reference TRBV7-9 and TRBJ1-1): DTGVSQNPRHKITKRGQNVTFRCDPISEHNRLYWYRQTLGQGPEFLTYFQNEAQLEKSRLLSDRFSAERPKGSFSTLEIQRTEQGDSAMYLCASSPTPGGASTEAFFGQGTRLTVV.